The 7 T cell receptor beta chains reported below all come from one sample, sequenced in a study of blood T cells in healthy people across ages. The authors ran a second PCR of about 6 to 11 cycles using a sample-barcoded 5' primer and a J-beta primer mix. From the 5' RACE reads, TCRdb called clonotypes with MiXCR, one entry per CDR3 protein. The table includes about 1.8 million distinct CDR3 sequences, less than 50% detected once. The sequenced material came from blood. Receptor source: a woman between 40 and 50 years old in good health.

J is TRBJ2-7 and V is TRBV20-1; TRBD2 might be the D (5 bases). V was pared by 0 bases and J by 11 bases, with 29 bases between. Germline V lookup: CDR1 DFQATT, CDR2 SNEGSKA (reference sequence). This CDR3 is built from 17 residues. For the CDR3, the DNA is TGCAGTGCTAGAGATTACCTTTTCGGGGAGTTCTCAGCGGAGGAGTACTTC. Its translation: CSARDYLFGEFSAEEYF.

This clonotype showed up just a few times. V gene TRBV27 combines with J gene TRBJ1-2; 7 bases are shared with TRBD1. Trimming removed 8 bases from V and 2 bases from J; junction bases left unmatched: 5. The CDR3 is 13 amino acids. From germline, CDR1 is MNHEY and CDR2 SMNVEV (reference sequence). The CDR3 loop reads CASGGQHNYGYTF. The CDR3 nucleotides read TGTGCCAGCGGGGGACAGCACAACTATGGCTACACCTTC.

In its sample, this clonotype was seen a few times. The V gene is TRBV14, the J gene TRBJ2-1; tentatively, D is TRBD1 or TRBD2 (5 bases each). Per germline, CDR1 SGHDN and CDR2 FVKESK. V was pared by 4 bases and J by 7 bases, with 14 bases between. The CDR3 is 14 amino acids. In DNA, the CDR3 is TGTGCCAGCAGCCTAAGGGGATGGGGGAATGAGCAGTTCTTC. Translation gives CASSLRGWGNEQFF. Filled out from reference TRBV14 and TRBJ2-1, the complete variable domain reads EAGVTQFPSHSVIEKGQTVTLRCDPISGHDNLYWYRRVMGKEIKFLLHFVKESKQDESGMPNNRFLAERTGGTYSTLKVQPAELEDSGVYFCASSLRGWGNEQFFGPGTRLTVL.

The V call is TRBV20-1, the J call TRBJ2-5; the match to TRBD2 covers 10 bases. The CDR3 has 15 residues. The germline gives CDR1 DFQATT, CDR2 SNEGSKA (reference sequence). V dropped 0 bases and J dropped 7; count of bases not matched to a gene: 8. The DNA of the CDR3 is TGCAGTGCTAGAGATAGTGGGACTAGCGAGGGGACCCAGTACTTC. As protein: CSARDSGTSEGTQYF.

This chain uses TRBV28 with TRBJ2-4, with TRBD1 matching 9 bases. The DNA end favors TRBJ2-5, so the J call may be wrong. Germline values: CDR1 MDHEN, CDR2 SYDVKM. This CDR3 region has 15 residues. For the CDR3, the DNA is TGTGCCAGCAGTTCCCAAACAGGGGGCTGGGAGACCCAGTACTTC. Protein: CASSSQTGGWETQYF.

The chain uses TRBV28 and TRBJ2-7; 7 bases line up with TRBD1. Germline V gives CDR1 MDHEN, CDR2 SYDVKM. The V segment lost 10 bases and the J segment 2 bases; nucleotides outside the gene matches: 8. The length of the CDR3 is 13 residues. CDR3 DNA: TGTGCCACTTCGGACAGGCCAGCCTACGAGCAGTACTTC. It yields the protein CATSDRPAYEQYF.

The chain couples TRBV4-3 to TRBJ1-2; 7 nucleotides line up with TRBD1. V dropped 0 bases and J dropped 2; count of bases not matched to a gene: 3. CDR3 size: 15 residues. Germline CDR1 reads LGHNA; CDR2 reads YSLEER. CDR3 bases: TGCGCCAGCAGCCAAGAAATGGACAGGAACTATGGCTACACCTTC. Encoded protein: CASSQEMDRNYGYTF.